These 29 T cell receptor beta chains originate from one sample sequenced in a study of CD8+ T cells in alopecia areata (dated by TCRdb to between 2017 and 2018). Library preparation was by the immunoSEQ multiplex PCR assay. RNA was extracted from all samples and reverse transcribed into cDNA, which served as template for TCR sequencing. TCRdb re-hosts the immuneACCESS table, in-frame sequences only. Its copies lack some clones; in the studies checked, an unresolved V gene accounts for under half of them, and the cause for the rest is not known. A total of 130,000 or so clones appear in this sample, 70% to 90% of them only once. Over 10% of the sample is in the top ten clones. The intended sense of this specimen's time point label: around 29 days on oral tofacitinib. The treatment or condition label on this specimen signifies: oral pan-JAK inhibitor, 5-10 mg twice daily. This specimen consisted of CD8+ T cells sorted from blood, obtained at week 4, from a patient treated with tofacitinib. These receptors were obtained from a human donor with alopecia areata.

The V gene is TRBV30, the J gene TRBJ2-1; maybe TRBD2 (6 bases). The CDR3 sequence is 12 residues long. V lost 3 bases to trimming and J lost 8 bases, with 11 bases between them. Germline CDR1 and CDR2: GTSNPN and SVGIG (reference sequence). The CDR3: CAWSGGDHEQFF. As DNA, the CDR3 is TGTGCCTGGAGCGGCGGGGATCATGAGCAGTTCTTC. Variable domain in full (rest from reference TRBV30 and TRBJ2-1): SQTIHQWPATLVQPVGSPLSLECTVEGTSNPNLYWYRQAAGRGLQLLFYSVGIGQISSEVPQNLSASRPQDRQFILSSKKLLLSDSGFYLCAWSGGDHEQFFGPGTRLTVL.

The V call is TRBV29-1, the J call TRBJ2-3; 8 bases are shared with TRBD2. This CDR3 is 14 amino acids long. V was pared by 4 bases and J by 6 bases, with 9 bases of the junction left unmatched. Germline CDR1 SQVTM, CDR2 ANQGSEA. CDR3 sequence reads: CSVVPSGPSDTQYF. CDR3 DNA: TGCAGCGTTGTGCCTAGCGGGCCTTCGGATACGCAGTATTTT.

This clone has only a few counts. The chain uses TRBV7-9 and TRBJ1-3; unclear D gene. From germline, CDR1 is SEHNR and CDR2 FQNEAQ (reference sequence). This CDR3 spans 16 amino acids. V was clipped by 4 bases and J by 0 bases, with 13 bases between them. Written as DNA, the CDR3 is TGTGCCAGCAGCTCTACGGACGGCTCCTCTGGAAACACCATATATTTT. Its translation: CASSSTDGSSGNTIYF.

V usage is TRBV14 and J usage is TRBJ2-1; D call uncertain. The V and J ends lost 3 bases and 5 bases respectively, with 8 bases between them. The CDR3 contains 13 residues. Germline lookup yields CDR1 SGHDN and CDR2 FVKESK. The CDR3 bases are TGTGCCAGCAGCCATCGGAAGGACAATGAGCAGTTCTTC. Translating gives CASSHRKDNEQFF. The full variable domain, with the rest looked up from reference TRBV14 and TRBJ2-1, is EAGVTQFPSHSVIEKGQTVTLRCDPISGHDNLYWYRRVMGKEIKFLLHFVKESKQDESGMPNNRFLAERTGGTYSTLKVQPAELEDSGVYFCASSHRKDNEQFFGPGTRLTVL.

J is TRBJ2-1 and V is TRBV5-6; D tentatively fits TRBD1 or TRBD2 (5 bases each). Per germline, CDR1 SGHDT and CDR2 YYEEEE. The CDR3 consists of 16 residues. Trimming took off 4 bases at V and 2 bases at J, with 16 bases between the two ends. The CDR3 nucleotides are TGTGCCAGCAGCGGAACCGGGACCCGCCCCTACAATGAGCAGTTCTTC. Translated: CASSGTGTRPYNEQFF.

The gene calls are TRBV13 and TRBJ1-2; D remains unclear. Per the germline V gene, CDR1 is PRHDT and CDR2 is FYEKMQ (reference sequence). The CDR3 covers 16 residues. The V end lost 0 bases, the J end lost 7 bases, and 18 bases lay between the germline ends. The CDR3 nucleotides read TGTGCCAGCAGCTTAGGGCTAGACGACCGGATGGGTGGCTACACCTTC. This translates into CASSLGLDDRMGGYTF.

Here the CDR3 DNA reads TGTGCCAGCAGCTACAGTCCCCAACCTAGCGGGCCGAACACCGGGGAGCTGTTTTTT. This gives the protein CASSYSPQPSGPNTGELFF. This chain joins TRBV7-9 and TRBJ2-2; TRBD2 aligns across 8 bases. Germline CDR1 is SEHNR and CDR2 is FQNEAQ (reference sequence). This CDR3 region has 19 residues. With V trimmed by 4 bases and J by 0 bases, 13 bases remained unmatched.

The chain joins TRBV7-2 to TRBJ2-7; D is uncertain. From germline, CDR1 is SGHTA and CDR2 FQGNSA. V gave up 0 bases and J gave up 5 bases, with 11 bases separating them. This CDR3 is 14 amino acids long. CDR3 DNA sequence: TGTGCCAGCAGCTTAGCGGTGGGGAACAACGAGCAGTACTTC. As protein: CASSLAVGNNEQYF. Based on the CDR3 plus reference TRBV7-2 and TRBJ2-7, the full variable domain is GAGVSQSPSNKVTEKGKDVELRCDPISGHTALYWYRQSLGQGLEFLIYFQGNSAPDKSGLPSDRFSAERTGGSVSTLTIQRTQQEDSAVYLCASSLAVGNNEQYFGPGTRLTVT.

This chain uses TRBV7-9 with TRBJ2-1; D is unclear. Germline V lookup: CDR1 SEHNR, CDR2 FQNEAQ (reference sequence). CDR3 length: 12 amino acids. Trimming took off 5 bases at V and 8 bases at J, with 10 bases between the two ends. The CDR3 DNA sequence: TGTGCCAGCAGCCCCGCGAGCCATGAGCAGTTCTTC. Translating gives CASSPASHEQFF.

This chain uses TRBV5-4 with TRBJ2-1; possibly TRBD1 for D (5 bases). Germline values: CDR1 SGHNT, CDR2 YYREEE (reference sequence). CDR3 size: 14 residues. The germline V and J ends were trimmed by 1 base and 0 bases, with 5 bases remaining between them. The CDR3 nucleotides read TGTGCCAGCAGCTTGCAGGGCTCCTACAATGAGCAGTTCTTC. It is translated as CASSLQGSYNEQFF.

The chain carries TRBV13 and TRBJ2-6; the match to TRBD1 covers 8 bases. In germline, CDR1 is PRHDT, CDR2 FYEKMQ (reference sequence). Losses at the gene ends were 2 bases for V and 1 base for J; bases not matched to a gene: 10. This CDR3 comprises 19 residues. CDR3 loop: CASSLTRTGFGSGANVLTF. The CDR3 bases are TGTGCCAGCAGCTTAACCCGGACAGGGTTCGGGTCTGGGGCCAACGTCCTGACTTTC.

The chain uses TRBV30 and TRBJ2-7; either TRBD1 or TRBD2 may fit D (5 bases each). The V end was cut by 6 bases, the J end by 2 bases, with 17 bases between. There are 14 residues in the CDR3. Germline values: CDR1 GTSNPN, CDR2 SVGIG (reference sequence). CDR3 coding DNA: TGTGCCTGTATAATCCGGGACGGGACCTACGAGCAGTACTTC. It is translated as CACIIRDGTYEQYF.

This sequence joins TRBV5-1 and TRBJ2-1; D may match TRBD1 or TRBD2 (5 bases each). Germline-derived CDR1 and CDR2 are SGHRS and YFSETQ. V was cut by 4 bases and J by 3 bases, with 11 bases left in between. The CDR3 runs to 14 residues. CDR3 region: CASSPGTDYNEQFF. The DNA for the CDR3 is TGCGCCAGCAGCCCGGGGACGGACTACAATGAGCAGTTCTTC.

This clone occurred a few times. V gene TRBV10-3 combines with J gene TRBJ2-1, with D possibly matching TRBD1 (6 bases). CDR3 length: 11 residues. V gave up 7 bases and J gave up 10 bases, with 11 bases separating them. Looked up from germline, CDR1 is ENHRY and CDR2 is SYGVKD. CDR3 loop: CAITQGNEQFF. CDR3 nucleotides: TGTGCCATCACACAGGGTAACGAGCAGTTCTTC.

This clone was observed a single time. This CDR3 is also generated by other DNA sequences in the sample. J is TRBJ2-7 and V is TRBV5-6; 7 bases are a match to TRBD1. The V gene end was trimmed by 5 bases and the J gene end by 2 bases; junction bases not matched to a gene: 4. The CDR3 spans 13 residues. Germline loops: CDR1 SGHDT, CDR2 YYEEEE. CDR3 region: CASSFGTAYEQYF. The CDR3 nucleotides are TGTGCCAGCAGTTTCGGGACAGCCTACGAGCAGTACTTC.

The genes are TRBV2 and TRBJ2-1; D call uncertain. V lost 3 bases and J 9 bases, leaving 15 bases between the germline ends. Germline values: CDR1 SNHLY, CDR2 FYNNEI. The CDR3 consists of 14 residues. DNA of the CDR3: TGTGCCAGCAGTGACAGCTCCCCTTGGGGTGAGCAGTTCTTC. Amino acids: CASSDSSPWGEQFF.

CDR3 amino acids: CASSSEGWTDTQYF. CDR3 nucleotides: TGTGCCAGCAGCTCGGAGGGGTGGACAGATACGCAGTATTTT. This sequence joins TRBV7-9 and TRBJ2-3; a possible D gene is TRBD2 (6 bases). V was pared by 4 bases and J by 3 bases, with 11 bases between. The CDR3 sequence is 14 residues long. Germline CDR1 and CDR2: SEHNR and FQNEAQ (reference sequence).

This chain's CDR3 is CASSLWGGEPQHF. DNA of the CDR3: TGTGCCAGCAGTTTATGGGGGGGAGAGCCCCAGCATTTT. The V call is TRBV27, the J call TRBJ1-5, with D possibly matching TRBD1 (5 bases). Germline CDR1 is MNHEY and CDR2 is SMNVEV (reference sequence). V was cut by 1 base and J by 8 bases, with 9 bases left in between. This CDR3 is 13 amino acids long.

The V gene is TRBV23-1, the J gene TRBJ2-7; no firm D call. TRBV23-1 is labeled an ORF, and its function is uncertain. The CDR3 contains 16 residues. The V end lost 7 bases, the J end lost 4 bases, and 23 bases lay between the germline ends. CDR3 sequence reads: CASKGFPMKLKYEQYF. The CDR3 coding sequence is TGCGCCAGCAAGGGTTTCCCAATGAAGCTGAAGTACGAGCAGTACTTC.

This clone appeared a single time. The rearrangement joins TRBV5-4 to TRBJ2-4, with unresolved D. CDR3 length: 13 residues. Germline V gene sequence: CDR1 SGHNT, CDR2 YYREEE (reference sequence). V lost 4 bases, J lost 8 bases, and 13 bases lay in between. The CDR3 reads CASSPGPLDIQYF. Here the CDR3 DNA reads TGTGCCAGCAGCCCGGGCCCGTTGGACATTCAGTACTTC.

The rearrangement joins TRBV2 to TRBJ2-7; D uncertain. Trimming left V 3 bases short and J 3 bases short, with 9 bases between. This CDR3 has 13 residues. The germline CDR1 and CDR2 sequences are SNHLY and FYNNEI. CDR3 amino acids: CASSEVHSYEQYF. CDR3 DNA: TGTGCCAGCAGTGAGGTTCACAGCTACGAGCAGTACTTC.

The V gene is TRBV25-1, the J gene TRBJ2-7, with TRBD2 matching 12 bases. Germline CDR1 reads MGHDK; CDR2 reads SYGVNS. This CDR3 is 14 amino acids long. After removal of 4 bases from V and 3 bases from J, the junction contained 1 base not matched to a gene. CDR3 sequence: CASSVTSGSYEQYF. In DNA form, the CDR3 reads TGTGCCAGCAGTGTGACTAGCGGGAGCTACGAGCAGTACTTC.

This CDR3 reads CASSLSITGGDEQYF. Written as DNA, the CDR3 is TGTGCCAGCAGTTTATCGATAACGGGGGGCGACGAGCAGTACTTC. The gene calls are TRBV27 and TRBJ2-7, with D possibly TRBD2 on 7 matching bases. With 0 bases removed from V and 5 bases from J, the gap between germline ends came to 14 bases. The CDR3 has 15 amino acids. Germline CDR1 MNHEY, CDR2 SMNVEV (reference sequence).

The CDR3 nucleotides read TGTGCCAGCAGCCTCACATCGGGCTACACCTTC. It yields the protein CASSLTSGYTF. The J gene is TRBJ1-2, the V gene TRBV5-6; no clear D. V was pared by 4 bases and J by 8 bases, with 9 bases between. The CDR3 extends over 11 amino acids. Germline CDR1 and CDR2: SGHDT and YYEEEE. Supplemented by reference TRBV5-6 and TRBJ1-2, the full variable domain reads DAGVTQSPTHLIKTRGQQVTLRCSPKSGHDTVSWYQQALGQGPQFIFQYYEEEERQRGNFPDRFSGHQFPNYSSELNVNALLLGDSALYLCASSLTSGYTFGSGTRLTVV.

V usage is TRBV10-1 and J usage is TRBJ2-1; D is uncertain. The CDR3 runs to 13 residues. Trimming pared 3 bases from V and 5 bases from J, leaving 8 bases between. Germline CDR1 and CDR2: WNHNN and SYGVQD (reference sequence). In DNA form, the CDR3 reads TGCGCCAGCAGTGAAGAGGTTCACAATGAGCAGTTCTTC. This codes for CASSEEVHNEQFF.

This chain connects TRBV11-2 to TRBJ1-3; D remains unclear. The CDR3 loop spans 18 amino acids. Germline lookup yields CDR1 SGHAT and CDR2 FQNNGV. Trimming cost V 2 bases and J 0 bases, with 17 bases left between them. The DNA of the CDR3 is TGTGCCAGCAGCTTAATACCCCCTCGGCAGAGCTCTGGAAACACCATATATTTT. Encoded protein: CASSLIPPRQSSGNTIYF.

This CDR3 is CASSDLQRRPYEQYF. The CDR3 bases are TGCGCCAGCAGTGACCTCCAGCGGCGCCCCTACGAGCAGTACTTC. The chain combines TRBV10-2 with TRBJ2-7, with D maybe TRBD2 (5 bases). Trimming stripped 3 bases from V and 2 bases from J, with 14 bases between. Germline V gives CDR1 WSHSY, CDR2 SAAADI. CDR3 length: 15 residues.

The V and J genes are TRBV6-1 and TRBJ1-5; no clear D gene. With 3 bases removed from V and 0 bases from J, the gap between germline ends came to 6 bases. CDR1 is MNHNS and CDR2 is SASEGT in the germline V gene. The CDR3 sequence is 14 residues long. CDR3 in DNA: TGTGCCAGCAGTGATAGTATTAGCAATCAGCCCCAGCATTTT. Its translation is CASSDSISNQPQHF.

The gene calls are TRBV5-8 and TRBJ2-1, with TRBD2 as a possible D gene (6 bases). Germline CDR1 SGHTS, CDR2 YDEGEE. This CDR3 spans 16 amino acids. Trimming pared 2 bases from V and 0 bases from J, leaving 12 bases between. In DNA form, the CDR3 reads TGTGCCAGCAGCTTCGGGGGAGCCGGCTCCTACAATGAGCAGTTCTTC. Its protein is CASSFGGAGSYNEQFF.